The clone carrying this T cell receptor beta chain was counted only a few times. As yet, its antigen is unknown. Scientists sequenced DNA from unsorted PBMC on ten immunoSEQ deep assay plates. Assay used: immunoSEQ multiplex PCR; TCRdb lists only in-frame clones, some missing. This sample yields fewer than 650,000 clones, of which 60% to 85% are seen a single time; over 10% belongs to the top ten. This sample was included in a study of shared clonotypes between healthy human individuals. Notes on the study in general: Limitation of the genetic and exposure-history diversity represented came from the few donors.

Trimming removed 6 bases from V and 5 bases from J; junction bases left unmatched: 9. This CDR3 is built from 16 residues. Germline V CDR1 and CDR2: LNHDA, SQIVND (reference sequence). Sequenced material: PBMCs. The sequence was collected from a woman in her thirties or forties in good health. Some clones in this sample may be carry-over from other donors' samples. The chain uses TRBV19 and TRBJ1-5, with 11 bases matching TRBD1. The CDR3 loop reads CASRLDRGRRDQPQHF. The DNA of the CDR3 is TGTGCCAGTAGATTGGACAGGGGGCGTCGGGATCAGCCCCAGCATTTT.